These 27 T cell receptor beta chains were sequenced from one sample in a study of metastatic and nonmetastatic thyroid tumors. TCRdb recomputed clones from the PCR reads via MiXCR. Of 30,000 to 45,000 clones in the sample, about half were seen once. Not a single patient had been given any form of treatment at any point before undergoing thyroid surgery. The sequenced sample consisted of tumor tissue. These receptors all come from a male donor with papillary thyroid cancer or a benign thyroid nodule (not recorded which). Some clones in this sample may be carry-over from other donors' samples.

J is TRBJ2-1 and V is TRBV20-1, with 12 bases lining up with TRBD2. CDR3 length: 16 residues. V shed 2 bases and J 0 bases; nucleotides not matched to a gene: 2. The germline gives CDR1 DFQATT, CDR2 SNEGSKA (reference sequence). CDR3 nucleotide sequence: TGCAGTGCTAGATCTAGCGGGAGGGGCTCCTACAATGAGCAGTTCTTC. It codes for CSARSSGRGSYNEQFF.

This clone was found a few times. CDR3 in amino acids: CATSDFGDEQYF. The CDR3 DNA reads TGTGCCACCAGTGATTTTGGGGACGAGCAGTACTTC. The J gene is TRBJ2-7, the V gene TRBV24-1, with unresolved D. The CDR3 consists of 12 residues. CDR1 and CDR2 (germline): KGHDR, SFDVKD. Between the trimmed V and J ends, which lost 1 base and 5 bases, there was a span of 5 bases.

The chain uses TRBV11-3 and TRBJ2-7; D uncertain. CDR1 is SGHNT and CDR2 is YENEEA in the germline V gene. The CDR3 totals 14 residues. V was cut by 5 bases and J by 4 bases, with 15 bases left in between. CDR3 DNA: TGTGCCAGCAGCCTCACCTACTTGGGATACGAGCAGTACTTC. This codes for CASSLTYLGYEQYF.

This chain's CDR3 is CASSLLHLRGYEQYF. As DNA, the CDR3 is TGTGCCAGCAGTTTATTACACCTTAGAGGCTACGAGCAGTACTTC. V and J are TRBV27 and TRBJ2-7; D gene unclear. The CDR3 totals 15 residues. Trimming pared 1 base from V and 3 bases from J, leaving 13 bases between. CDR1 and CDR2 from the germline V gene are MNHEY and SMNVEV (reference sequence).

The chain links TRBV5-1 to TRBJ1-1; a possible D gene is TRBD1 (5 bases). CDR1 is SGHRS and CDR2 is YFSETQ in the germline V gene. V lost 2 bases and J 3 bases, leaving 8 bases between the germline ends. CDR3 size: 13 residues. This CDR3 is CASSLGVDTEAFF. CDR3 coding DNA: TGCGCCAGCAGCTTAGGGGTAGACACTGAAGCTTTCTTT.

The rearrangement uses TRBV7-9 and TRBJ2-7; D perhaps matches TRBD1 (6 bases). V gave up 2 bases and J gave up 3 bases, with 11 bases separating them. The CDR3 has 14 residues. Looked up from germline, CDR1 is SEHNR and CDR2 is FQNEAQ (reference sequence). CDR3 DNA: TGTGCCAGCAGCTTAAATCCAGGGGACTACGAGCAGTACTTC. Translating gives CASSLNPGDYEQYF.

The DNA for the CDR3 is TGTGCTAGTGGAGGGACAGGGGGGTTCTACGAGCAGTACTTC. It yields the protein CASGGTGGFYEQYF. The gene calls are TRBV12-5 and TRBJ2-7; 11 positions match TRBD1. Germline CDR1 and CDR2: LGHNT and FRNRAP. This CDR3 comprises 14 residues. With 6 bases clipped from V and 3 bases from J, the junction kept 4 bases outside the gene matches.

The chain has TRBV20-1 and TRBJ1-1; D not certain. Germline CDR1 is DFQATT and CDR2 is SNEGSKA (reference sequence). The V end lost 2 bases, the J end lost 9 bases, and 7 bases lay between the germline ends. The CDR3 sequence is 10 residues long. The CDR3 reads CSARTVQAFF. In DNA form, the CDR3 reads TGCAGTGCTAGAACAGTCCAAGCTTTCTTT.

The gene calls are TRBV12-3 or TRBV12-4 and TRBJ2-3, with D maybe TRBD2 (5 bases). V was clipped by 3 bases and J by 0 bases, with 10 bases between them. The CDR3 runs 15 residues. The CDR3 region is CASSFSRESTDTQYF. DNA for the CDR3: TGTGCCAGCAGTTTCAGTAGGGAGAGCACAGATACGCAGTATTTT.

In this sample, this clone turned up a few times. The chain couples TRBV6-5 to TRBJ2-3, with 11 nucleotides matching TRBD2. The V gene end was trimmed by 5 bases and the J gene end by 7 bases; junction bases not matched to a gene: 8. Germline values: CDR1 MNHEY, CDR2 SVGAGI. The length of the CDR3 is 15 residues. The CDR3 here is CASSVLAGEGNTQYF. The CDR3 DNA reads TGTGCCAGCAGTGTACTAGCGGGGGAAGGAAATACGCAGTATTTT.

The rearrangement joins TRBV5-1 to TRBJ1-1; D unclear. V lost 0 bases and J lost 6, with 12 bases in between. Per germline, CDR1 SGHRS and CDR2 YFSETQ. The CDR3 has 14 amino acids. CDR3 nucleotide sequence: TGCGCCAGCAGCTTGGTCCAGGCCCCGGCTGAAGCTTTCTTT. Translation: CASSLVQAPAEAFF.

This chain uses TRBV7-2 with TRBJ2-7, with 11 bases fitting TRBD2. Unmatched junction bases numbered 7, after V lost 3 bases and J lost 6 bases. Germline CDR1 SGHTA, CDR2 FQGNSA. The CDR3 runs 15 residues. CDR3 amino acids: CASSFKLAGEGEQYF. The CDR3 nucleotides are TGTGCCAGCAGCTTCAAACTAGCGGGAGAGGGCGAGCAGTACTTC.

The V call is TRBV27, the J call TRBJ1-1, with D possibly matching TRBD1 (5 bases). The germline V gene encodes CDR1 MNHEY and CDR2 SMNVEV (reference sequence). This CDR3 contains 14 residues. The germline V and J ends were trimmed by 3 bases and 1 base, with 9 bases remaining between them. DNA of the CDR3: TGTGCCAGCAGTTTCGGGGCGAGGAACACTGAAGCTTTCTTT. It codes for CASSFGARNTEAFF.

The rearrangement uses TRBV7-3 and TRBJ2-2; 8 positions agree with TRBD2. V gave up 6 bases and J gave up 7 bases; unmatched junction bases: 16. Germline V gives CDR1 SGHTA, CDR2 FQGTGA. The CDR3 contains 17 residues. The CDR3 DNA sequence: TGTGCCAGCAGTTTACCTGGTCGGGAGGGCCTGTTCGGGGAGCTGTTTTTT. As protein: CASSLPGREGLFGELFF. Variable domain in full (rest from reference TRBV7-3 and TRBJ2-2): GAGVSQTPSNKVTEKGKYVELRCDPISGHTALYWYRQSLGQGPEFLIYFQGTGAADDSGLPNDRFFAVRPEGSVSTLKIQRTERGDSAVYLCASSLPGREGLFGELFFGEGSRLTVL.

This chain joins TRBV20-1 and TRBJ1-5; D is undetermined. The length of the CDR3 is 14 residues. Germline CDR1 and CDR2: DFQATT and SNEGSKA (reference sequence). Deletions cut 4 bases from V and 2 bases from J, with 12 bases between. The CDR3 region is CSAIWGYGNQPQHF. The CDR3 DNA follows: TGCAGTGCTATCTGGGGTTATGGCAATCAGCCCCAGCATTTT.

This clone was detected only once. The gene calls are TRBV7-8 and TRBJ2-2; the D gene is possibly TRBD1 (7 bases). With 5 bases removed from V and 6 bases from J, the gap between germline ends came to 19 bases. Germline-derived CDR1 and CDR2 are SGHVS and FQNEAQ. The CDR3 covers 16 residues. CDR3 coding DNA: TGTGCCAGCAGCCCCCGGGGGACAGTTTTTTCCGGGGAGCTGTTTTTT. Translating gives CASSPRGTVFSGELFF.

V gene TRBV20-1 combines with J gene TRBJ2-7, with 9 bases fitting TRBD2. The V and J ends lost 0 bases and 1 base, in that order; junction bases with no gene match: 4. This CDR3 comprises 15 residues. Germline lookup yields CDR1 DFQATT and CDR2 SNEGSKA (reference sequence). The DNA of the CDR3 is TGCAGTGCTAGAGACCAGCGGGAGGTTTCCTACGAGCAGTACTTC. Encoded protein: CSARDQREVSYEQYF.

This clone was detected only a few times. The V call is TRBV28, the J call TRBJ1-5; D gene uncertain. CDR3 size: 14 residues. CDR1 and CDR2 (germline): MDHEN, SYDVKM. Trimming took 6 bases from V and 0 from J, leaving 9 bases between them. The CDR3 loop reads CASRGPFSNQPQHF. DNA of the CDR3: TGTGCCAGCAGGGGTCCCTTTAGCAATCAGCCCCAGCATTTT. The whole variable domain, filled in from reference TRBV28 and TRBJ1-5, reads DVKVTQSSRYLVKRTGEKVFLECVQDMDHENMFWYRQDPGLGLRLIYFSYDVKMKEKGDIPEGYSVSREKKERFSLILESASTNQTSMYLCASRGPFSNQPQHFGDGTRLSIL.

The rearrangement joins TRBV20-1 to TRBJ2-1; TRBD2 aligns across 9 bases. The germline V gene has CDR1 DFQATT and CDR2 SNEGSKA (reference sequence). The CDR3 contains 13 residues. Trimming took 8 bases from V and 5 from J; bases not matched to a gene: 7. The CDR3 here is CSIERGENNEQFF. DNA for the CDR3: TGCAGTATCGAGCGGGGGGAAAACAATGAGCAGTTCTTC.

This clone was counted a few times. The chain carries TRBV6-1 and TRBJ2-2; no definite D call. From germline, CDR1 is MNHNS and CDR2 SASEGT. V lost 7 bases, J lost 3 bases, and 9 bases lay in between. The CDR3 has 13 residues. The CDR3 loop is CASTGGYTGELFF. For the CDR3, the DNA is TGTGCCAGCACCGGCGGCTACACCGGGGAGCTGTTTTTT.

V gene TRBV6-2 or TRBV6-3 combines with J gene TRBJ1-1; the D is unclear. CDR1 is MNHEY, CDR2 SVGEGT, per germline. The V end lost 0 bases, the J end lost 3 bases, and 23 bases lay between the germline ends. CDR3 size: 19 residues. CDR3 amino acids: CASSYSLPRQEDMYTEAFF. For the CDR3, the DNA is TGTGCCAGCAGTTACTCCCTACCCAGACAAGAAGATATGTACACTGAAGCTTTCTTT.

J is TRBJ2-3 and V is TRBV6-1; D is possibly TRBD1 or TRBD2 (5 bases each). Germline V gene data show CDR1 as MNHNS and CDR2 as SASEGT. V lost 8 bases and J 6 bases, leaving 18 bases between the germline ends. The CDR3 sequence is 14 residues long. The CDR3: CASLKWDRPDTQYF. The CDR3 DNA sequence: TGTGCCAGCCTAAAATGGGACCGACCCGATACGCAGTATTTT.

The genes are TRBV28 and TRBJ2-3; TRBD1 might be the D (6 bases). Trimming removed 5 bases at V and 0 bases at J, with 18 bases between. The CDR3 is 17 amino acids. Germline V CDR1 and CDR2: MDHEN, SYDVKM. CDR3 sequence (DNA): TGTGCCAGCAGTCTCCCCGAGGGGGACCCCAGCACAGATACGCAGTATTTT. Translated: CASSLPEGDPSTDTQYF.

The table lists this clone with a few counts. This chain links TRBV13 with TRBJ2-7; possible D gene TRBD2, 7 bases. The V and J ends lost 0 bases and 3 bases respectively, with 12 bases between them. The CDR3 consists of 15 residues. Germline-derived CDR1 and CDR2 are PRHDT and FYEKMQ (reference sequence). CDR3 region: CASSLGGGGGYEQYF. The CDR3 nucleotides read TGTGCCAGCAGCTTAGGAGGCGGGGGCGGCTACGAGCAGTACTTC.

In DNA, the CDR3 is TGTGCCAGCTCACCTCAACAGGCCACCGGGGAGCTGTTTTTT. This codes for CASSPQQATGELFF. This chain joins TRBV18 and TRBJ2-2; TRBD1 might be the D (5 bases). Germline V gives CDR1 KGHSH, CDR2 LQKENI. This CDR3 comprises 14 residues. The V end lost 3 bases, the J end lost 4 bases, and 9 bases lay between the germline ends. The whole variable domain, filled in from reference TRBV18 and TRBJ2-2, reads NAGVMQNPRHLVRRRGQEARLRCSPMKGHSHVYWYRQLPEEGLKFMVYLQKENIIDESGMPKERFSAEFPKEGPSILRIQQVVRGDSAAYFCASSPQQATGELFFGEGSRLTVL.

The chain joins TRBV7-9 to TRBJ1-2; the match to TRBD1 covers 11 bases. In germline, CDR1 is SEHNR, CDR2 FQNEAQ (reference sequence). The J segment lost 7 bases and the V segment lost 4 bases, leaving 5 bases of the junction unmatched. CDR3 size: 14 residues. The CDR3 spells CASSSGQGACGYTF. In DNA form, the CDR3 reads TGTGCCAGCAGCTCCGGACAGGGGGCCTGTGGCTACACCTTC.

This clone has a handful of counts. V and J are TRBV5-1 and TRBJ1-2, with D perhaps TRBD1 (5 bases). V gave up 7 bases and J gave up 7 bases, with 11 bases separating them. The CDR3 extends over 11 amino acids. CDR1 is SGHRS and CDR2 is YFSETQ in the germline V gene. The CDR3 loop is CASGEGPGYTF. CDR3 bases: TGCGCCAGCGGGGAGGGGCCTGGCTACACCTTC.